This T cell receptor (beta chain) originates from a study of shared clonotypes between healthy human individuals (dated by TCRdb to 2019 to 2021). The study in broad terms: The cohort comprised a couple of women and three men aged 18 to 49 years. To estimate repertoire size and how much clonotype sharing occurs between individuals, the study deeply sequenced the blood TCR repertoires of a handful of healthy adults. Libraries were prepared and TCR repertoires were sequenced by different laboratories using diverse techniques, in order to increase sequencing depth and limit assay-specific biases. Each donor's leukapheresis produced roughly between roughly 0.94 and 9.5 billion PBMCs.

Healthy HIV-negative adults with no recently reported acute infections or vaccinations were included as donors. Every donor was a Caucasian adult residing in Nashville, Tennessee, USA. For unsorted samples, roughly 91 million PBMCs were counted, and genomic DNA was extracted using the QIAamp DNA Blood Mini kit. Blood was collected by leukapheresis, and PBMCs were isolated by Ficoll-Histopaque density gradient centrifugation and then cryopreserved in liquid nitrogen vapor phase. This clone was observed a handful of times. What antigen it recognizes has not been identified. Per-base qualities were not stored, and no clone one base away is much larger. Via the germline V gene, CDR1 is KGHSH and CDR2 LQKENI. Including the terminal cysteine and phenylalanine, the CDR3 comprises 13 residues. This entry keeps only the CDR3 DNA: 39 bases, framed from base 1. V loses 6 bases at its end and J loses 9 bases; junction bases beyond the gene matches: 7.

Using the deep immunoSEQ assay, multiplex PCR amplified TCR CDR3 regions from genomic DNA. Extracted genomic DNA from each cell subset was distributed evenly across all wells of several immunoSEQ 96-well plates, and each plate was treated as a replicate. For unsorted PBMC, 250 to 350 ng genomic DNA, equal to 32,000 or so T cell genomes, was loaded into each replicate PCR. Genomic DNA from unsorted PBMC was sequenced over ten immunoSEQ deep assay plates. Purified libraries were measured with a Qubit 3.0 fluorometer, size-checked on a Bioanalyzer 2100, and measured again with the KAPA Library Quantification kit. A separate single-read 150-cycle Illumina NextSeq 550 flow cell was used to sequence each immunoSEQ 96-well plate. On the study's bioinformatics: Because only junctional sequences without quality scores were contained in the immunoSEQ output, filtering matching that applied to full-length reads could not be performed. To assign V/J genes and CDR3, sequences were annotated using PyIR, a Python wrapper for IgBLAST v1.9, with IMGT germline references. Reads were removed for weak V/J assignments (E-value above 1e-6), missing CDR3, stop codons, out-of-frame junctions, or ambiguous translated residues. A V3J clonotype was defined by an identical inferred V gene, J gene, and CDR3 amino acid sequence. Percentage overlap between repertoires was computed as shared unique clonotypes divided by the size of the smaller repertoire. Repertoire richness was assessed with RTK rarefaction, the Chao1 estimator, and Recon v2.1 estimates of unobserved clonotypes. What TCRdb holds here is the immuneACCESS table cut down to in-frame rearrangements. Part of the clones is not present; checked against another copy, under half of the missing clones reflect an unresolved V gene, and the others are unexplained. D and trimming were read from the DNA, whereas the V and J calls and clone size are those reported in that table. The sample table holds about 510,000 clones, of which almost 80% were seen once. The top ten clonotypes cover 12% of the sample.

The research as a whole found: Sampling was restricted to blood, and TCR repertoires in tissue are likely to differ from TCR repertoires in blood. The genetic and exposure-history diversity represented was limited by the small number of donors. Pairwise subsampling indicated that sequencing depth was expected to affect the degree of clonotype sharing among donors.

The chain links TRBV18 with TRBJ1-5; 8 central bases correspond to TRBD1. Sequenced: PBMCs. The TCR originated in a woman aged 40 to 49 in good health. Some clones in this sample may be carry-over from other donors' samples. CDR3 reads: CASSDRVTMPQHF. The bases read TGTGCCAGCTCGGACAGGGTGACGATGCCCCAGCATTTT.